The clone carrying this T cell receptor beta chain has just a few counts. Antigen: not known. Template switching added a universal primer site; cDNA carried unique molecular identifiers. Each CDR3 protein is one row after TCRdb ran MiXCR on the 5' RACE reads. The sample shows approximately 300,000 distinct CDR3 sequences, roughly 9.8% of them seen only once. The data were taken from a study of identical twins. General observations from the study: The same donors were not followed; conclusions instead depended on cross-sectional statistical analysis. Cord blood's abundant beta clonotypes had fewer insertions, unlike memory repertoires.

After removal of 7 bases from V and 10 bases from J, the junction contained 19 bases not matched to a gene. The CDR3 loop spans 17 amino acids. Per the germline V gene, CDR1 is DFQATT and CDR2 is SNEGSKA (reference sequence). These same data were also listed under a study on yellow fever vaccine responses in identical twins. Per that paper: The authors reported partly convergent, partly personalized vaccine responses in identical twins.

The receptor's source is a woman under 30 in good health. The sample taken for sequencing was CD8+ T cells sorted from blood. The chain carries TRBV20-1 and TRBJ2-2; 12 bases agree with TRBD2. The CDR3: CSVAGGASGGATLELFF. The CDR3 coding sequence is TGCAGTGTCGCCGGAGGGGCTAGCGGGGGGGCTACCCTGGAGCTGTTTTTT.